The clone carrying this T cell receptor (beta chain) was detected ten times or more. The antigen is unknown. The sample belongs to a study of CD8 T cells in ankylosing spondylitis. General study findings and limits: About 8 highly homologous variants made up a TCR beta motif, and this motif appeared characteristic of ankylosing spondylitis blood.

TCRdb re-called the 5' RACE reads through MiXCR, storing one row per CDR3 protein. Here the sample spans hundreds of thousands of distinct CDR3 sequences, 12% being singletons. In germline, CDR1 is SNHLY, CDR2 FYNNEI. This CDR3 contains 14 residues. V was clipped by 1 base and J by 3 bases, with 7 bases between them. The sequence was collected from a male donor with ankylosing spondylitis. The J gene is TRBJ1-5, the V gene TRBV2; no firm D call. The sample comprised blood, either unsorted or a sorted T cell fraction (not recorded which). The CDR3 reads CASSEGGSNQPQHF. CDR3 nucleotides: TGTGCCAGCAGTGAAGGTGGTTCCAATCAGCCCCAGCATTTT. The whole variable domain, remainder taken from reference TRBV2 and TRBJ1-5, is EPEVTQTPSHQVTQMGQEVILRCVPISNHLYFYWYRQILGQKVEFLVSFYNNEISEKSEIFDDQFSVERPDGSNFTLKIRSTKLEDSAMYFCASSEGGSNQPQHFGDGTRLSIL.